The 24 T cell receptor beta chains given below trace back to one sample, sequenced in a study of CD8+ T cells in alopecia areata. The treatment here: oral pan-JAK inhibitor, 5-10 mg twice daily. RNA, once extracted, was reverse transcribed into cDNA for use as the sequencing template. TCRdb keeps only in-frame clones here, not all; method: immunoSEQ multiplex PCR. The sample shows about 160,000 clones, around 59% of them seen only once. Sequenced material: CD4+ T cells sorted from blood, taken at week 24, from a patient treated with tofacitinib. Every receptor here comes from a human donor with alopecia areata.

The J gene is TRBJ1-6, the V gene TRBV30; maybe TRBD1 (5 bases). This CDR3 has 13 amino acids. V lost 5 bases to trimming and J lost 7 bases, with 12 bases between them. Per germline, CDR1 GTSNPN and CDR2 SVGIG (reference sequence). CDR3: CAWSPGMNSPLHF. CDR3 sequence (DNA): TGTGCCTGGTCCCCAGGGATGAATTCACCCCTCCACTTT.

This chain links TRBV29-1 with TRBJ1-1; 8 bases are a match to TRBD1. CDR3 length equals 13 residues. Trimming at V came to 6 bases and at J to 4 bases, leaving 7 bases not matched to a gene. The germline V gene encodes CDR1 SQVTM and CDR2 ANQGSEA. This chain's CDR3 is CSVQGALVTEAFF. CDR3 DNA sequence: TGCAGCGTCCAGGGGGCTCTTGTCACTGAAGCTTTCTTT.

The chain uses TRBV4-1 and TRBJ2-1, with D perhaps TRBD1 (5 bases). CDR1 MGHRA and CDR2 YSYEKL come from the germline V gene. Trimming removed 2 bases at V and 5 bases at J, with 13 bases between. The length of the CDR3 is 15 residues. CDR3 sequence (DNA): TGCGCCAGCAGCCAAACAGGCTCTCGTGACAATGAGCAGTTCTTC. Translation gives CASSQTGSRDNEQFF.

The V call is TRBV20-1, the J call TRBJ1-5; maybe TRBD1 (5 bases). Trimming shortened V by 6 bases and J by 7 bases, and 7 bases separated the two germline ends. CDR1 and CDR2 from the germline V gene are DFQATT and SNEGSKA (reference sequence). The CDR3 has 10 amino acids. CDR3: CSAGEQPQHF. The CDR3 DNA reads as TGCAGTGCGGGGGAACAGCCCCAGCATTTT.

This chain links TRBV5-1 with TRBJ2-5; D is undetermined. Between the trimmed V and J ends, which lost 1 base and 5 bases, there was a span of 9 bases. Germline loops: CDR1 SGHRS, CDR2 YFSETQ. The CDR3 contains 13 residues. CDR3 in DNA: TGCGCCAGCAGCTTGCCGGACGTGGAGACCCAGTACTTC. The encoded protein is CASSLPDVETQYF.

This clone appeared a few times. This chain links TRBV5-1 with TRBJ1-5, with TRBD1 as a possible D gene (5 bases). The CDR3 spans 13 residues. Germline V gene lookup returns CDR1 SGHRS and CDR2 YFSETQ. The V gene lost 4 bases and the J gene lost 5 bases, with 10 bases spanning the gap. This CDR3 reads CASSPSGDQPQHF. The DNA for the CDR3 is TGCGCCAGCAGCCCCTCGGGGGATCAGCCCCAGCATTTT.

V and J are TRBV15 and TRBJ1-1; D not resolved. Germline lookup yields CDR1 LNHNV and CDR2 YYDKDF (reference sequence). The CDR3 runs 14 residues. V lost 0 bases and J 1 base, leaving 6 bases between the germline ends. CDR3 sequence (DNA): TGTGCCACCAGCAGAGAGGTTAAGAACACTGAAGCTTTCTTT. Its translation is CATSREVKNTEAFF.

As DNA, the CDR3 is TGTGCCAGCAGTTACAATAGCGGGGGGATCCAAGAGACCCAGTACTTC. Translating it yields CASSYNSGGIQETQYF. This sequence joins TRBV6-5 and TRBJ2-5, with 10 bases fitting TRBD2. The CDR3 runs 16 residues. Germline assignment: CDR1 MNHEY and CDR2 SVGAGI. The V gene end was trimmed by 2 bases and the J gene end by 1 base; junction bases not matched to a gene: 4.

The gene calls are TRBV5-1 and TRBJ2-7; no clear D gene. The CDR3 runs to 16 residues. Germline values: CDR1 SGHRS, CDR2 YFSETQ. V lost 0 bases to trimming and J lost 3 bases, with 16 bases between them. The CDR3, as DNA: TGCGCCAGCAGCTTGGAGGGTTCCGCGGCTCGCTACGAGCAGTACTTC. The encoded protein is CASSLEGSAARYEQYF.

The V and J genes are TRBV29-1 and TRBJ1-2, with D hard to call. From germline, CDR1 is SQVTM and CDR2 ANQGSEA. Trimming pared 6 bases from V and 6 bases from J, leaving 11 bases between. The CDR3 loop spans 11 amino acids. CDR3 loop: CSVYWEDGYTF. CDR3 sequence (DNA): TGCAGCGTCTATTGGGAGGATGGCTACACCTTC.

The rearrangement joins TRBV4-2 to TRBJ2-5, with TRBD1 identical over 9 bases. This CDR3 comprises 16 residues. From germline, CDR1 is LGHNA and CDR2 YNFKEQ. Trimming took 4 bases from V and 5 from J; bases not matched to a gene: 11. The CDR3 bases are TGTGCCAGCAGCCGAACGGGACAGGGTCTTCGGGAGACCCAGTACTTC. It codes for CASSRTGQGLRETQYF.

CDR3 in amino acids: CSVVPLSVLTSGAQYF. The CDR3, as DNA: TGCAGCGTTGTCCCACTTTCCGTACTGACTAGTGGAGCCCAGTACTTC. V and J are TRBV29-1 and TRBJ2-5, with D possibly matching TRBD2 (6 bases). The V end was cut by 4 bases, the J end by 9 bases, with 27 bases between. The CDR3 runs to 16 residues. Germline V CDR1 and CDR2: SQVTM, ANQGSEA.

V gene TRBV30 combines with J gene TRBJ1-2; D is undetermined. CDR3 size: 12 residues. Germline V gene data show CDR1 as GTSNPN and CDR2 as SVGIG (reference sequence). Trimming pared 0 bases from V and 8 bases from J, leaving 10 bases between. CDR3 nucleotides: TGTGCCTGGAGTGTATCCACCCCAGGCTACACCTTC. Translation gives CAWSVSTPGYTF.

A few counts support this clone. V usage is TRBV6-5 and J usage is TRBJ1-1; D uncertain. V was cut by 6 bases and J by 6 bases, with 14 bases left in between. The CDR3 loop spans 13 amino acids. CDR1 and CDR2 from the germline V gene are MNHEY and SVGAGI. CDR3 DNA sequence: TGTGCCAGCAGAAGGAACCCCAATGCTGAAGCTTTCTTT. Its protein product is CASRRNPNAEAFF.

The chain joins TRBV7-3 to TRBJ2-3; no reliable D call. The germline V gene encodes CDR1 SGHTA and CDR2 FQGTGA. CDR3 length: 13 amino acids. Trimming pared 3 bases from V and 2 bases from J, leaving 6 bases between. The CDR3 sequence is CASSLEYTDTQYF. DNA of the CDR3: TGTGCCAGCAGCTTGGAATACACAGATACGCAGTATTTT.

This clone was seen a single time. This sequence joins TRBV7-9 and TRBJ2-2; 13 nucleotides agree with TRBD2. This CDR3 is 16 amino acids long. The V gene end was trimmed by 5 bases and the J gene end by 6 bases; junction bases not matched to a gene: 6. Looked up from germline, CDR1 is SEHNR and CDR2 is FQNEAQ (reference sequence). In DNA, the CDR3 is TGTGCCAGCAGCCCTCCGGGACTAGCGGGGCCCGGGGAGCTGTTTTTT. Translated: CASSPPGLAGPGELFF.

The chain carries TRBV5-6 and TRBJ2-1, with D tentatively TRBD1 or TRBD2 (5 bases each). The CDR3 spans 15 residues. V lost 5 bases, J lost 5 bases, and 17 bases lay in between. Germline CDR1 SGHDT, CDR2 YYEEEE. CDR3 in DNA: TGTGCCAGCAGTCGCTCCGGGACGGGCCACAATGAGCAGTTCTTC. Translating it yields CASSRSGTGHNEQFF.

This clone has more than one count but fewer than ten. The V call is TRBV5-1, the J call TRBJ2-6; the D is unclear. The CDR3 length is 16 residues. Germline CDR1 and CDR2: SGHRS and YFSETQ. The ends were cut back, 0 bases at V and 0 bases at J, with 7 bases in the middle. The CDR3 sequence is CASSLEWFSGANVLTF. For the CDR3, the DNA is TGCGCCAGCAGCTTGGAGTGGTTCTCTGGGGCCAACGTCCTGACTTTC.

This clone occurred a few times. The chain has TRBV7-9 and TRBJ1-5; perhaps TRBD1 as D (6 bases). Germline CDR1 is SEHNR and CDR2 is FQNEAQ (reference sequence). Trimming cost V 1 base and J 5 bases, with 15 bases left between them. The CDR3 has 16 amino acids. CDR3 residues: CASSLGSSRGDQPQHF. In DNA form, the CDR3 reads TGTGCCAGCAGCTTAGGTTCGTCCAGGGGTGATCAGCCCCAGCATTTT.

This clone was recorded at least ten times. The chain joins TRBV27 to TRBJ1-6; 7 bases match TRBD1. CDR3 length equals 15 residues. V dropped 2 bases and J dropped 7; count of bases not matched to a gene: 5. In germline, CDR1 is MNHEY, CDR2 SMNVEV (reference sequence). The CDR3 nucleotides are TGTGCCAGCAGTTTAGAGGACAGGTCGAATTCACCCCTCCACTTT. It yields the protein CASSLEDRSNSPLHF.

In its sample, this clone was seen a few times. The CDR3 bases are TGCGCCAGCAGCCATGGACAGGTGACTAGGCCCCAGCATTTT. Translating it yields CASSHGQVTRPQHF. The chain is built from TRBV4-1 and TRBJ1-5; 7 bases line up with TRBD1. Germline CDR1 MGHRA, CDR2 YSYEKL. Trimming at V came to 3 bases and at J to 9 bases, leaving 8 bases not matched to a gene. The CDR3 runs to 14 residues.

The gene calls are TRBV18 and TRBJ2-7, with TRBD1 identical over 8 bases. Trimming removed 3 bases from V and 10 bases from J; junction bases left unmatched: 5. This CDR3 comprises 12 residues. Germline V gene lookup returns CDR1 KGHSH and CDR2 LQKENI. The CDR3 region has the DNA TGTGCCAGCTCACCCGGACAGGGTGAACAGTACTTC. Translated, it gives CASSPGQGEQYF.

CDR3 DNA: TGTGCCAGCAGTTTACAGGGTAATGGCTACACCTTC. This sequence encodes CASSLQGNGYTF. The chain joins TRBV27 to TRBJ1-2; D perhaps matches TRBD1 (5 bases). V was clipped by 2 bases and J by 6 bases, with 7 bases between them. CDR3 size: 12 residues. Germline V gives CDR1 MNHEY, CDR2 SMNVEV (reference sequence).

Concerning this clone: Its ends do not fully match the called genes, so a read error is possible. The rearrangement uses TRBV20-1 and TRBJ2-7, with 12 positions matching TRBD2. In germline, CDR1 is DFQATT, CDR2 SNEGSKA (reference sequence). This CDR3 is built from 11 residues. CDR3 sequence (DNA): TGCAGGGCTAGCGGGGGGGGCGAGCAGTACTTC. Its protein product is CRASGGGEQYF.